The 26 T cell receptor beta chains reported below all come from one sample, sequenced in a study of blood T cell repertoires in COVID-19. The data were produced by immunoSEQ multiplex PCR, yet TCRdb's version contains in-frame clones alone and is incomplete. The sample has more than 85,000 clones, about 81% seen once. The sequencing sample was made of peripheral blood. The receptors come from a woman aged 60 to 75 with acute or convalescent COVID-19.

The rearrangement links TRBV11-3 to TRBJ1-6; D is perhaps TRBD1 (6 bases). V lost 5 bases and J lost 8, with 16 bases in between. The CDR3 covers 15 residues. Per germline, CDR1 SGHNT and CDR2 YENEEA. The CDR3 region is CASSTSDSPYSPLHF. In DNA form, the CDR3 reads TGTGCCAGCAGCACCTCGGACAGTCCTTATTCACCCCTCCACTTT.

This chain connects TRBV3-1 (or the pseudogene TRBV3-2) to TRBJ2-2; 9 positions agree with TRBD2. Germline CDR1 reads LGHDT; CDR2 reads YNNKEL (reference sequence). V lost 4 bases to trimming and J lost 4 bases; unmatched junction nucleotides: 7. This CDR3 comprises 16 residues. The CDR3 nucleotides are TGTGCCAGCAGCCGCCAGGGACTAGCCAGCACCGGGGAGCTGTTTTTT. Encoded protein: CASSRQGLASTGELFF.

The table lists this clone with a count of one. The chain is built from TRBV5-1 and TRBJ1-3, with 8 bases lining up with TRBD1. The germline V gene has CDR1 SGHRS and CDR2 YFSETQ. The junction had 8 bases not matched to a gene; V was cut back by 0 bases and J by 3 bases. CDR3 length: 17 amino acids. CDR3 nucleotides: TGCGCCAGCAGCTTGGCCCCCAGGGGGCTTAGTGGAAACACCATATATTTT. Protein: CASSLAPRGLSGNTIYF.

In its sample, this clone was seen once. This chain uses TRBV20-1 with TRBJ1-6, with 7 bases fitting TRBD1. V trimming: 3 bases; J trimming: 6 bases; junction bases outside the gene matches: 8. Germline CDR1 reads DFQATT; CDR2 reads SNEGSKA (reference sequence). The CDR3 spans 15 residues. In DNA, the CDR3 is TGCAGTGCTAGTCGGACAGGTTGGGCTAATTCACCCCTCCACTTT. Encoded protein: CSASRTGWANSPLHF.

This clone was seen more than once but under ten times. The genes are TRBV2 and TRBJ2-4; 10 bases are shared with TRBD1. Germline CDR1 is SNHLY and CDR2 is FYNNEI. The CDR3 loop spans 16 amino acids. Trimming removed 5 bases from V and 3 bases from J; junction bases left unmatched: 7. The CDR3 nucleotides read TGTGCCAGCAGTTCAAACGGACAGGGGGTCAAAAACATTCAGTACTTC. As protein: CASSSNGQGVKNIQYF. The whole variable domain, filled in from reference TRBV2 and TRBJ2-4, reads EPEVTQTPSHQVTQMGQEVILRCVPISNHLYFYWYRQILGQKVEFLVSFYNNEISEKSEIFDDQFSVERPDGSNFTLKIRSTKLEDSAMYFCASSSNGQGVKNIQYFGAGTRLSVL.

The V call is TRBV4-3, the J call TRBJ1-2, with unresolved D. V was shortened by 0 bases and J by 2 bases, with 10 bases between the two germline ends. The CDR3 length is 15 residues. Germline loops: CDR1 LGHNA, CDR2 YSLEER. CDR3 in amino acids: CASSQDKIGNYGYTF. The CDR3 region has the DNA TGCGCCAGCAGCCAAGACAAGATTGGCAACTATGGCTACACCTTC.

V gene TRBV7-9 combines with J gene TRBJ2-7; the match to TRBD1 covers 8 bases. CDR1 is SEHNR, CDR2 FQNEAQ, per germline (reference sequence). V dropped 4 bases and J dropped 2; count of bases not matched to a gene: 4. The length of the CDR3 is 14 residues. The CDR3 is CASSSGQGAYEQYF. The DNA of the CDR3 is TGTGCCAGCAGCTCCGGACAGGGAGCCTACGAGCAGTACTTC.

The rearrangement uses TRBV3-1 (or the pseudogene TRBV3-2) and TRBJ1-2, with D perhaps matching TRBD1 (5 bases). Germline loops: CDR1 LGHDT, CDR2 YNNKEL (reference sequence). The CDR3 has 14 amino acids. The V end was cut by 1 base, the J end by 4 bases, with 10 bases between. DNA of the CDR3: TGTGCCAGCAGCCAAGGCTACAGGAGCTATGGCTACACCTTC. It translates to CASSQGYRSYGYTF.

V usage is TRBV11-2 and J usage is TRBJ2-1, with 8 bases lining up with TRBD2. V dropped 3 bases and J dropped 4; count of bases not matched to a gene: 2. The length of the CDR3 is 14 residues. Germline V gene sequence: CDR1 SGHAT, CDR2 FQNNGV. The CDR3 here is CASSFTGGYNEQFF. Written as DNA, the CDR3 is TGTGCCAGCAGCTTTACGGGGGGGTACAATGAGCAGTTCTTC.

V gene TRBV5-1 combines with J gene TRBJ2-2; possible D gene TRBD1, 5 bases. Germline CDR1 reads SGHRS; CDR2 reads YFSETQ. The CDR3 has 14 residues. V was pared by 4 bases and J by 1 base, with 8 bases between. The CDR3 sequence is CASSRGQNTGELFF. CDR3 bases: TGCGCCAGCAGCCGAGGACAGAACACCGGGGAGCTGTTTTTT.

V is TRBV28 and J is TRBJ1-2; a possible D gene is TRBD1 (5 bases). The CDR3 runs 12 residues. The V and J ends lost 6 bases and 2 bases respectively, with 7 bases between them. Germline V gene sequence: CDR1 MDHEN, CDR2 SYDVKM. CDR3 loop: CASRGQNYGYTF. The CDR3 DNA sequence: TGTGCCAGCAGAGGACAAAACTATGGCTACACCTTC.

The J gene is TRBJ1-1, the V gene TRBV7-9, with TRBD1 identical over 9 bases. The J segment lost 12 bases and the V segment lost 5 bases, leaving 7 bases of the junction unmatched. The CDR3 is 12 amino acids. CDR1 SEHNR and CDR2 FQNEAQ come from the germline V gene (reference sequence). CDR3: CASSRRDRATFF. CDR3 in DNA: TGTGCCAGCAGCCGTCGGGACAGGGCGACTTTCTTT.

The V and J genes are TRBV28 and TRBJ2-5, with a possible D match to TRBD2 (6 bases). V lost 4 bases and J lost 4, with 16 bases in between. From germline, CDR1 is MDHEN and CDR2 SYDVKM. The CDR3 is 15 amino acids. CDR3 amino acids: CASSSPAEGGETQYF. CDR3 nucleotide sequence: TGTGCCAGCAGTTCCCCGGCGGAGGGCGGAGAGACCCAGTACTTC.

CDR3 protein: CASSPMDRGLYGYTF. The CDR3, as DNA: TGTGCCAGCAGCCCCATGGACAGGGGCCTCTATGGCTACACCTTC. The chain uses TRBV7-6 and TRBJ1-2; TRBD1 matches 9 bases. In germline, CDR1 is SGHVS, CDR2 FNYEAQ. This CDR3 comprises 15 residues. With 5 bases clipped from V and 4 bases from J, the junction kept 8 bases outside the gene matches.

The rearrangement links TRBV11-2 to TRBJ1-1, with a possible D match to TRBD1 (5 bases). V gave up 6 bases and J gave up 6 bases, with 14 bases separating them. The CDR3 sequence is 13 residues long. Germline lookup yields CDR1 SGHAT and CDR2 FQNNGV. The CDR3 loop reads CASRDTGDPEAFF. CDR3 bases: TGTGCCAGCAGGGATACAGGAGACCCTGAAGCTTTCTTT. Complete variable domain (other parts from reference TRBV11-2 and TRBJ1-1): EAGVAQSPRYKIIEKRQSVAFWCNPISGHATLYWYQQILGQGPKLLIQFQNNGVVDDSQLPKDRFSAERLKGVDSTLKIQPAKLEDSAVYLCASRDTGDPEAFFGQGTRLTVV.

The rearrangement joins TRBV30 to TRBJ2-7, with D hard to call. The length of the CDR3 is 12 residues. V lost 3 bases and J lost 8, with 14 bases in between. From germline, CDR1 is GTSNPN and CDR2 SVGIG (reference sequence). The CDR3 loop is CAWRAPGGQQYF. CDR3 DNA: TGTGCCTGGAGAGCCCCTGGCGGCCAGCAGTACTTC.

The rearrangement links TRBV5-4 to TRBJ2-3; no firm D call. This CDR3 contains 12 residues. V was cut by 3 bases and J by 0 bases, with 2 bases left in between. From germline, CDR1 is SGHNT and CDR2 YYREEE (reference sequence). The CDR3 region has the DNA TGTGCCAGCAGCTCTAGCACAGATACGCAGTATTTT. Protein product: CASSSSTDTQYF.

The CDR3 nucleotides read TGCAGCGTTAACAGGGGATCGAACACCGGGGAGCTGTTTTTT. This encodes CSVNRGSNTGELFF. The gene calls are TRBV29-1 and TRBJ2-2; 7 nucleotides line up with TRBD1. With 5 bases clipped from V and 0 bases from J, the junction kept 3 bases outside the gene matches. Looked up from germline, CDR1 is SQVTM and CDR2 is ANQGSEA. This CDR3 is built from 14 residues.

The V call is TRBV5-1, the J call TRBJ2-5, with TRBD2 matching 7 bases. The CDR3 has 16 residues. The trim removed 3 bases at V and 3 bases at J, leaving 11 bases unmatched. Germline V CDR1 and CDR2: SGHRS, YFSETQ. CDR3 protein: CASSWGDGGREETQYF. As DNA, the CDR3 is TGCGCCAGCAGCTGGGGGGACGGGGGGAGAGAAGAGACCCAGTACTTC. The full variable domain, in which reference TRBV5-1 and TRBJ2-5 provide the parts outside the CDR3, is KAGVTQTPRYLIKTRGQQVTLSCSPISGHRSVSWYQQTPGQGLQFLFEYFSETQRNKGNFPGRFSGRQFSNSRSEMNVSTLELGDSALYLCASSWGDGGREETQYFGPGTRLLVL.

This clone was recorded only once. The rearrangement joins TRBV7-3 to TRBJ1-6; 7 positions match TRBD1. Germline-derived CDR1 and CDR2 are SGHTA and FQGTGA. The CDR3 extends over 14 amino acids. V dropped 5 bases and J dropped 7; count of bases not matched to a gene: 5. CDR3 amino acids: CASSHTGVNSPLHF. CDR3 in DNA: TGTGCCAGCAGCCATACAGGGGTAAATTCACCCCTCCACTTT. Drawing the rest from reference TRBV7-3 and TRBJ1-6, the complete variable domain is GAGVSQTPSNKVTEKGKYVELRCDPISGHTALYWYRQSLGQGPEFLIYFQGTGAADDSGLPNDRFFAVRPEGSVSTLKIQRTERGDSAVYLCASSHTGVNSPLHFGNGTRLTVT.

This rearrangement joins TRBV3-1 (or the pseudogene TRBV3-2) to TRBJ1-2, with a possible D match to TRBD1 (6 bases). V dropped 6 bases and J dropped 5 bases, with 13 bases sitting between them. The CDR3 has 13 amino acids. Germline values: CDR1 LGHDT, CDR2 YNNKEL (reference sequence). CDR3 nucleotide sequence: TGTGCCAGCAGTCCGACAGGATTTTATGGCTACACCTTC. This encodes CASSPTGFYGYTF.

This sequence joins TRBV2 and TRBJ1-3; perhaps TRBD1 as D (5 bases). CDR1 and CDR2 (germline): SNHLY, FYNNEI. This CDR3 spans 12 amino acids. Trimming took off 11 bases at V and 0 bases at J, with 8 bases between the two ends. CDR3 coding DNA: TGTGCCTACAGGACCTCTGGAAACACCATATATTTT. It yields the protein CAYRTSGNTIYF.

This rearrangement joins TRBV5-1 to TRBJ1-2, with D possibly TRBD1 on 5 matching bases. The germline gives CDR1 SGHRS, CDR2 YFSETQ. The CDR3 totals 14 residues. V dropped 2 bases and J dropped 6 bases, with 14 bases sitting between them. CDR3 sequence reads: CASSFGREGNGYTF. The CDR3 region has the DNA TGCGCCAGCAGCTTCGGCAGGGAGGGAAATGGCTACACCTTC.

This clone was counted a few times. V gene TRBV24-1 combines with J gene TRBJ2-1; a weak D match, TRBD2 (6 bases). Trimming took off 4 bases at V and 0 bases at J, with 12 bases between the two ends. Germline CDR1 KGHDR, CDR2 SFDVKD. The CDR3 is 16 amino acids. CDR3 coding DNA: TGTGCCACCAGTGAACCTACGACTAGCTCCTACAATGAGCAGTTCTTC. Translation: CATSEPTTSSYNEQFF.

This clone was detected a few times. CDR3 DNA sequence: TGTGCCAGCAGTGAAAATCCGAGAGAGACCCAGTACTTC. Amino acids: CASSENPRETQYF. The rearrangement uses TRBV6-1 and TRBJ2-5; D gene ambiguous. Germline CDR1 is MNHNS and CDR2 is SASEGT. There are 13 residues in the CDR3. With 2 bases removed from V and 4 bases from J, the gap between germline ends came to 8 bases.

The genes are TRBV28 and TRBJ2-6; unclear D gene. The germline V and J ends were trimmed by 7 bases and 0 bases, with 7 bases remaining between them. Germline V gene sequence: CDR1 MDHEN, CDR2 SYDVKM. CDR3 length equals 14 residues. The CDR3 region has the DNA TGTGCCAGCATGTTGAGCTCTGGGGCCAACGTCCTGACTTTC. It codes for CASMLSSGANVLTF.